A selection of T cell receptor beta chains follows, all from one sample in a study of CXCR3 chemokines and chemotherapy response in bladder cancer. TCRdb itself ran the PCR reads through MiXCR, one entry per CDR3 protein. This sample has about 8,100 distinct CDR3 sequences; roughly 12% occur once, and the top ten carry 15% to 20%. The sample here was taken from a patient whose treatment included neoadjuvant chemotherapy. The receptors derive from a human donor with bladder cancer that responded to neoadjuvant chemotherapy. CDR3s include the opening cysteine and the closing phenylalanine or tryptophan. The D gene is left open where the match is weak. Size is omitted from some rows. Given values are once, few, many or a class for expanded clones.

many | TRBJ1-2 | TRBD1 | TRBV5-4 | TGTGCCAGCAGTCCCGACAGGGCAGCCTATCGCTACACCTTC | CASSPDRAAYRYTF
many | TRBJ1-2 | TRBD1 | TRBV5-6 | TGTGCCAGCAGCTTGGTAGGGGGCGCCGGTTCTGGCTACACCTTC | CASSLVGGAGSGYTF
many | TRBJ2-3 | NA | TRBV13 | TGTGCCAGCAGCGCCTTTGGAAGGTCAAGGTCAGATACGCAGTATTTT | CASSAFGRSRSDTQYF
medium-sized | TRBJ2-7 | NA | TRBV19 | TGTGCCAGCCGCCTGCACGAGCAGTACTTC | CASRLHEQYF
medium-sized | TRBJ2-7 | TRBD1 | TRBV19 | TGTGCCAGTAGTCCGTCCAGACAGGGTTCCCCCTACGAGCAGTACTTC | CASSPSRQGSPYEQYF
medium-sized | TRBJ1-6 | NA | TRBV6-5 | TGTGCCAGCAGTTACGAGGTCAACGGTCTTTCACCCCTCCACTTT | CASSYEVNGLSPLHF
many | TRBJ1-2 | NA | TRBV6-1 | TGTGCCAGCAGTGAAGTGTATGGGGGGCAAGGGTATGGCTACACCTTC | CASSEVYGGQGYGYTF
few | TRBJ2-2 | TRBD1 | TRBV12-3/TRBV12-4 | TGTGCCGGGAAGACAGGGCCGAACACCGGGGAGCTGTTTTTT | CAGKTGPNTGELFF
medium-sized | TRBJ1-6 | NA | TRBV6-6 | TGTGCCAGCAGTCCGCGAGGGGGGGGAGGTTCACCCCTCCACTTT | CASSPRGGGGSPLHF
many | TRBJ2-1 | TRBD2 | TRBV12-3/TRBV12-4 | TGTGCCAGCAGCCAGGGACTAGCTTCGAGATCTGAGCAGTTCTTC | CASSQGLASRSEQFF
many | TRBJ2-3 | TRBD2 | TRBV6-1 | TGTGCCAGCAGTGGGTCTAGCGGGGTGAGTCAAGATACGCAGTATTTT | CASSGSSGVSQDTQYF
many | TRBJ2-3 | NA | TRBV30 | TGTGCCTGGACCTACTCAGGGGCAGATACGCAGTATTTT | CAWTYSGADTQYF
medium-sized | TRBJ2-1 | TRBD2 | TRBV7-2 | TGTGCCAGCAGCTCGGGACTAGCGTTCGGTGAGCAGTTCTTC | CASSSGLAFGEQFF
many | TRBJ2-1 | TRBD2 | TRBV7-9 | TGTGCCAGCAGCCCGGGACTAGCGGGGGGGTACTACAATGAGCAGTTCTTC | CASSPGLAGGYYNEQFF
many | TRBJ2-7 | NA | TRBV24-1 | TGTGCCACCAGTGATTTGCGGTGTGGGACATACAAAATTTACGAGCAGTACTTC | CATSDLRCGTYKIYEQYF
many | TRBJ1-2 | TRBD1 | TRBV15 | TGTGCCACCAGCAGGGATCAGGGGGCTAACGATGGCTACACCTTC | CATSRDQGANDGYTF
many | TRBJ1-1 | TRBD1 | TRBV28 | TGTGCCAGCAGGGGGGGACAGCTGAACACTGAAGCTTTCTTT | CASRGGQLNTEAFF
many | TRBJ2-7 | TRBD1 | TRBV6-6 | TGTGCCAGCGAGGACAGGGGGCTCGACGAGCAGTACTTC | CASEDRGLDEQYF
medium-sized | TRBJ2-3 | NA | TRBV19 | TGTGCCAGTAGTATAGATAGGGATACGCAGTATTTT | CASSIDRDTQYF
many | TRBJ1-4 | TRBD1 | TRBV18 | TGTGCCAGCTCACGGACAGGGGGTAATGCTAATGAAAAACTGTTTTTT | CASSRTGGNANEKLFF
many | TRBJ2-1 | TRBD1 | TRBV5-4 | TGTGCCAGCAGCCTCCGGACAGGTACGAATGAGCAGTTCTTC | CASSLRTGTNEQFF
NA | TRBJ1-2 | NA | TRBV7-9 | TGTGCCAGCAGCCCAGTCGGGAACTATGGCTACACCTTC | CASSPVGNYGYTF
NA | TRBJ1-2 | NA | TRBV12-3/TRBV12-4 | TGTGCCAGCAGAATCCTAGGGGGAGTTGGCTACACCTTC | CASRILGGVGYTF
NA | TRBJ2-7 | NA | TRBV18 | TGTGCCAGCTCACCACTTACGGGACGGAACTACGAGCAGTACTTC | CASSPLTGRNYEQYF
medium-sized | TRBJ1-1 | NA | TRBV7-2 | TGTGCCAGCAGCCCCCCCGCGTCGAACACTGAAGCTTTCTTT | CASSPPASNTEAFF
medium-sized | TRBJ2-3 | NA | TRBV19 | TGTGCCAGTAGTAAAGGTGGGGGGGCGCGAGATACGCAGTATTTT | CASSKGGGARDTQYF
medium-sized | TRBJ2-1 | TRBD1 | TRBV6-2/TRBV6-3 | TGTGCCAGCATCATGGACAGGGGGAGGCACAATGAGCAGTTCTTC | CASIMDRGRHNEQFF
NA | TRBJ1-1 | NA | TRBV11-2 | TGTGCCAGCAGCTTACACCCCCGGACTGAAGCTTTCTTT | CASSLHPRTEAFF
medium-sized | TRBJ2-1 | NA | TRBV27 | TGTGCCAGCAGTTGGGGGGACTCCTACAATGAGCAGTTCTTC | CASSWGDSYNEQFF
many | TRBJ2-1 | NA | TRBV18 | TGTGCCAGCTCACTCCGGCAGGGGGGGAATGAGCAGTTCTTC | CASSLRQGGNEQFF
many | TRBJ2-7 | NA | TRBV30 | TGTGCCTGGAGTATAGGGAGCTACGAGCAGTACTTC | CAWSIGSYEQYF
many | TRBJ2-1 | TRBD2 | TRBV29-1 | TGCAGCGTTGACGGGACTAGCGGGGTGCTTAGCTCCTACAATGAGCAGTTCTTC | CSVDGTSGVLSSYNEQFF
medium-sized | TRBJ2-1 | TRBD1 | TRBV6-1 | TGTGCCAGCACTCGGGACAGCCGATCCTACAATGAGCAGTTCTTC | CASTRDSRSYNEQFF
medium-sized | TRBJ2-3 | NA | TRBV7-2 | TGTGCCAGCAGCTTAGAGGGGGGGCTCAAAGATACGCAGTATTTT | CASSLEGGLKDTQYF
many | TRBJ1-2 | NA | TRBV30 | TGTGCCTGGATGCGAGAGGGTTCTAACTATGGCTACACCTTC | CAWMREGSNYGYTF
many | TRBJ2-7 | NA | TRBV27 | TGTGCCAGCGGGGTCAGGGGTTTCCTGTACGAGCAGTACTTC | CASGVRGFLYEQYF
medium-sized | TRBJ1-2 | TRBD1 | TRBV7-9 | TGTGCCAGCAGCTTAGGGGACAGCGCGTACTATGGCTACACCTTC | CASSLGDSAYYGYTF
few | TRBJ2-4 | NA | TRBV20-1 | TGCAGTGCTCGGACAGTGAAAAACATTCAGTACTTC | CSARTVKNIQYF
many | TRBJ1-4 | TRBD1 | TRBV30 | TGTGCCTTTACAGGGGGCCGCAATGAAAAACTGTTTTTT | CAFTGGRNEKLFF
many | TRBJ2-3 | TRBD1 | TRBV27 | TGTGCCAGCAGGAGCTCCGGGACAGGGGCAGATACGCAGTATTTT | CASRSSGTGADTQYF